The rows below give T cell receptor beta chains drawn from one sample of a study of T cells in tuberculosis. TCRdb's copy holds only in-frame clones and misses some; the assay was immunoSEQ multiplex PCR. The data hold 30,000 to 35,000 clones, with approximately 89% observed a single time. This specimen consisted of PBMCs, obtained at tuberculosis diagnosis. The receptors stem from an adult with tuberculosis. Both conserved end residues are part of each CDR3. Each record gives: V gene, J gene, D gene, CDR3 length, clone size, CDR3 DNA, CDR3 protein. D genes are given only for firm matches. A row's size may be missing; if present it is once, few, many or a size class.

TRBV25-1	TRBJ1-1	.	15	.	TGTGCCAGCAGTGAATTACGAGGGTGGACCACTGAAGCTTTCTTT	CASSELRGWTTEAFF
TRBV5-4	TRBJ1-5	.	14	.	TGTGCCAGCAGCACCACAGGGAGCAATCAGCCCCAGCATTTT	CASSTTGSNQPQHF
TRBV7-2	TRBJ2-7	TRBD1	13	.	TGTGCCAGCAGCTTCCAGGGGGCGAGCGAGCAGTACTTC	CASSFQGASEQYF
TRBV2	TRBJ1-2	TRBD1	13	.	TGTGCCAGCAGGACGGACAGGGCCTATGGCTACACCTTC	CASRTDRAYGYTF
TRBV5-1	TRBJ2-3	TRBD2	15	once	TGCGCCAGCAGCTGGGTTGGGGGGGACACAGATACGCAGTATTTT	CASSWVGGDTDTQYF
TRBV9	TRBJ1-2	.	14	.	TGTGCCAGCAGCTCCCCTCCTACTAGCTATGGCTACACCTTC	CASSSPPTSYGYTF
TRBV28	TRBJ1-5	.	12	.	TGTGCCAGCAGTTTAGAGAATCAGCCCCAGCATTTT	CASSLENQPQHF
TRBV11-2	TRBJ1-4	TRBD1	15	.	TGTGCCAGCCGGCGAGGGGGCGGGGGGCGTGAAAAACTGTTTTTT	CASRRGGGGREKLFF
TRBV4-3	TRBJ2-3	.	15	.	TGCGCCAGCAGCCAACGACTAACCTCGCCGGATACGCAGTATTTT	CASSQRLTSPDTQYF
TRBV28	TRBJ1-5	.	15	.	TGTGCCAGCAGTTTCGTTAACAGGGAGGGTCAGCCCCAGCATTTT	CASSFVNREGQPQHF
TRBV4-1	TRBJ2-1	.	12	.	TGCGCCAGCAGCCAAGTAAGGGGCACCGAGTTCTTC	CASSQVRGTEFF
TRBV5-1	TRBJ1-4	.	13	.	TGCGCCAGCAGCTTCCAGGGCTCCGAAAAACTGTTTTTT	CASSFQGSEKLFF
TRBV6-6	TRBJ1-1	.	14	few	TGTGCCACCCACCCCGTTCACTTGGACACTGAAGCTTTCTTT	CATHPVHLDTEAFF
TRBV27	TRBJ2-7	TRBD1	15	.	TGTGCCAGCAGCCAAGGACAGGGCCAAACTTACGAGCAGTACTTC	CASSQGQGQTYEQYF
TRBV28	TRBJ1-2	.	13	.	TGTGCCAGCAGTTTAAGACAGGACGGGGGCTACACCTTC	CASSLRQDGGYTF
TRBV4-2	TRBJ1-5	TRBD1	21	.	TGTGCCAGCAGCCACACGGTACAGGGGGCGCTTCCCTATATTGGCAATCAGCCCCAGCATTTT	CASSHTVQGALPYIGNQPQHF
TRBV4-3	TRBJ2-7	.	15	.	TGCGCCAGCAGCCAAGATTTGGAGGGGATGGGCGAGCAGTACTTC	CASSQDLEGMGEQYF